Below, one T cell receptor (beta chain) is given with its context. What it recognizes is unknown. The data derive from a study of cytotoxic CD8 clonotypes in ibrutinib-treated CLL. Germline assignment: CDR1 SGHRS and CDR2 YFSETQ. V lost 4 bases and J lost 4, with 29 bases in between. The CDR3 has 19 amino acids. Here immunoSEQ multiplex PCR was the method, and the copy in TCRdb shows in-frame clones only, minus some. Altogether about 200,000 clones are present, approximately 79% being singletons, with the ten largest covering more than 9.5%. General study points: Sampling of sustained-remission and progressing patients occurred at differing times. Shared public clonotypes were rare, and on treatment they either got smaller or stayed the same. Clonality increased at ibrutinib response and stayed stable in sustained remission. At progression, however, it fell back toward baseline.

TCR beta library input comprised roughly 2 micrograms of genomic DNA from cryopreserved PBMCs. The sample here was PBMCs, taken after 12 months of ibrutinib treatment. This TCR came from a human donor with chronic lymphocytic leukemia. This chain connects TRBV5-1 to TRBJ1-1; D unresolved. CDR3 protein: CASSRPIGQANRLVTEAFF. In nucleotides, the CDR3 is TGCGCCAGCAGCCGACCTATTGGCCAGGCAAACCGGTTAGTCACTGAAGCTTTCTTT. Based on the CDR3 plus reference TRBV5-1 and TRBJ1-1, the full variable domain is KAGVTQTPRYLIKTRGQQVTLSCSPISGHRSVSWYQQTPGQGLQFLFEYFSETQRNKGNFPGRFSGRQFSNSRSEMNVSTLELGDSALYLCASSRPIGQANRLVTEAFFGQGTRLTVV.